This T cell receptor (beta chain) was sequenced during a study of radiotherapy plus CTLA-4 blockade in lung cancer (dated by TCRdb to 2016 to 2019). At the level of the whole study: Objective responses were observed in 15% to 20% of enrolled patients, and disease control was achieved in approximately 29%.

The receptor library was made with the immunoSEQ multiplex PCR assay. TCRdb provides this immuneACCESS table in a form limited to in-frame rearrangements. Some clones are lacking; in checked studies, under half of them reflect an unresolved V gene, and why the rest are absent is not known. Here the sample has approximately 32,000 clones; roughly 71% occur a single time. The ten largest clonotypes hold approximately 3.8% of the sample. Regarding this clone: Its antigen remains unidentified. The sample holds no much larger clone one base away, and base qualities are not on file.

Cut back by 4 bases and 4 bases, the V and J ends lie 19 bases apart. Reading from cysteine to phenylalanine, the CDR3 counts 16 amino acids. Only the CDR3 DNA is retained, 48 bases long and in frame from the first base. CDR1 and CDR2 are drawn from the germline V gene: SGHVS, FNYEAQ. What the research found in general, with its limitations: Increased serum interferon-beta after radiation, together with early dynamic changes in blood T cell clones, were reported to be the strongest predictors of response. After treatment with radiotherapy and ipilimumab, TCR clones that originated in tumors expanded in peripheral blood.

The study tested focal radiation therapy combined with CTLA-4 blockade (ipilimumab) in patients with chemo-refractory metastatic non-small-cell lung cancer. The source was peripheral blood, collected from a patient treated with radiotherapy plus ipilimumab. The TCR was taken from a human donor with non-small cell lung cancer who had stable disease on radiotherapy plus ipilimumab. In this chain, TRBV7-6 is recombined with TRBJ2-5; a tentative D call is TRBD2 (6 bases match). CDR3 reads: CASSSRVADPRETQYF. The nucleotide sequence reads TGTGCCAGCAGCTCCCGAGTAGCGGACCCCAGAGAGACCCAGTACTTC.